This T cell receptor beta chain stems from a study of beta chain features in type 1 diabetes. Study-wide results and caveats: Possible PCR preference for shorter templates applied equally to patients and controls.

Sequencing targeted expressed TCRB transcripts, as all isolated RNA had been reverse transcribed. Samples of naive, central memory and regulatory T cells yielded a mean of about 3.4 million reads. Repertoires were generated with immunoSEQ multiplex PCR, while TCRdb's copy carries only in-frame clones and drops some. The data hold around 200,000 clones, with about an eighth observed a single time. The CDR3 has 14 residues. Trimming removed 1 base from V and 1 base from J, with 7 bases in between. From germline, CDR1 is SGHDT and CDR2 YYEEEE. This clone turned up a few times. What it binds is not known. V is TRBV5-6 and J is TRBJ2-3; D not resolved. The TCR originated in a woman aged 18-29 years in good health. Sequencing was done on a sample of central memory CD4+ T cells from blood. The CDR3: CASSLRQGTDTQYF. For the CDR3, the DNA is TGTGCCAGCAGCTTGCGGCAGGGCACAGATACGCAGTATTTT.